This entry lists 14 T cell receptor beta chains sequenced from one sample in a study of T cells in Graves' hyperthyroidism and ophthalmopathy. RNA transcripts were the template for amplifying TCR beta CDR3 regions. During a first-round RT-PCR of the TCR CDR3, the HTBI primer set was used. Each CDR3 protein is one row after TCRdb ran MiXCR on the multiplex PCR reads. There are over 550,000 distinct CDR3 sequences in the sample; over 15% occur only once, and approximately 18% lies in the top ten. Sequenced: blood. Source of these receptors: a woman between 18 and 30 years old with Graves' hyperthyroidism.

This clonotype occurred many times. The chain recombines TRBV6-1 with TRBJ1-5; D is unresolved. Germline V gives CDR1 MNHNS, CDR2 SASEGT. Trimming left V 7 bases short and J 1 base short, with 8 bases between. There are 13 residues in the CDR3. In DNA form, the CDR3 reads TGTGCCAGCAAATACGACAGCAATCAGCCCCAGCATTTT. It specifies CASKYDSNQPQHF.

This clonotype turned up a few times. The chain has TRBV12-3 or TRBV12-4 and TRBJ2-3, with 9 bases matching TRBD2. The CDR3 extends over 15 amino acids. The ends lost 4 bases at V and 1 base at J; junction bases unmatched: 3. The CDR3 reads CASSSRTSGTDTQYF. The CDR3 DNA reads as TGTGCCAGCAGTTCCCGGACTAGCGGCACAGATACGCAGTATTTT.

The V and J genes are TRBV29-1 and TRBJ2-2; no reliable D call. The CDR3 is made up of 11 amino acids. Germline V lookup: CDR1 SQVTM, CDR2 ANQGSEA. V lost 6 bases and J 6 bases, leaving 8 bases between the germline ends. CDR3 bases: TGCAGCGTCCGACTCCCCGGGGAGCTGTTTTTT. Its translation is CSVRLPGELFF.

This clonotype was detected many times. The chain joins TRBV27 to TRBJ2-7, with D maybe TRBD1 (6 bases). V lost 3 bases to trimming and J lost 4 bases, with 10 bases between them. The CDR3 is 13 amino acids. CDR1 and CDR2 from the germline V gene are MNHEY and SMNVEV (reference sequence). The CDR3 sequence: CASSFGQTYEQYF. In nucleotides, the CDR3 is TGTGCCAGCAGTTTCGGACAGACTTACGAGCAGTACTTC.

The chain combines TRBV7-9 with TRBJ2-5; D assignment may be TRBD1 or TRBD2 (6 bases each). The germline V gene has CDR1 SEHNR and CDR2 FQNEAQ (reference sequence). This CDR3 is 20 amino acids long. Trimming removed 4 bases at V and 5 bases at J, with 32 bases between. The CDR3 here is CASSSNAGTNRLVRGETQYF. For the CDR3, the DNA is TGTGCCAGCAGCTCTAACGCCGGGACAAACCGACTAGTTCGGGGGGAGACCCAGTACTTC.

This clonotype was found a few times. This chain uses TRBV5-5 with TRBJ2-3; D uncertain. V was shortened by 1 base and J by 0 bases, with 15 bases between the two germline ends. Germline V CDR1 and CDR2: SGHKS, YYEKEE (reference sequence). CDR3 length equals 17 residues. CDR3 nucleotides: TGTGCCAGCAGCTTGTTGGTGGCCCCGACTAGCACAGATACGCAGTATTTT. Protein product: CASSLLVAPTSTDTQYF.

The chain couples TRBV7-2 to TRBJ2-5; weak D call: TRBD1 (9 bases). Trimming cost V 5 bases and J 12 bases, with 25 bases left between them. The germline gives CDR1 SGHTA, CDR2 FQGNSA. This CDR3 is 15 amino acids long. The CDR3, as DNA: TGTGCCAGCAGCCCCGTAGCGGGACAGGGATCGTACGAGTACTTC. Translated: CASSPVAGQGSYEYF.

This clonotype showed up many times. The rearrangement uses TRBV12-3 or TRBV12-4 and TRBJ2-5, with 8 nucleotides matching TRBD2. V lost 6 bases and J lost 7; bases outside the gene matches: 7. The CDR3 covers 13 residues. As DNA, the CDR3 is TGTGCCAGCAGCGACTTAGCGGGATGGACCCAGTACTTC. It specifies CASSDLAGWTQYF.

This clonotype has a handful of counts. The chain recombines TRBV30 with TRBJ2-2, with 9 bases that match TRBD2. Germline assignment: CDR1 GTSNPN and CDR2 SVGIG (reference sequence). There are 14 residues in the CDR3. V dropped 5 bases and J dropped 7; count of bases not matched to a gene: 8. CDR3 sequence: CAWDSGTSSGELFF. CDR3 coding DNA: TGTGCCTGGGATTCCGGGACTAGCAGCGGGGAGCTGTTTTTT.

This clonotype was detected many times. The chain joins TRBV12-3 or TRBV12-4 to TRBJ1-2; the D gene is possibly TRBD1 (6 bases). The CDR3 is 13 residues long. V was clipped by 5 bases and J by 4 bases, with 11 bases between them. DNA for the CDR3: TGTGCCAGCAGTATTCGCAGGGGCTATGGCTACACCTTC. Its protein is CASSIRRGYGYTF.

This clonotype came up many times. CDR3 coding DNA: TGCGCCAGCAGCTTGGAACTAGGAAGCGGGCAGTACTTC. Protein product: CASSLELGSGQYF. The J gene is TRBJ2-7, the V gene TRBV5-1; D may be TRBD2 (5 bases). The CDR3 has 13 residues. Germline V gene data show CDR1 as SGHRS and CDR2 as YFSETQ. V was shortened by 0 bases and J by 9 bases, with 13 bases between the two germline ends.

This rearrangement joins TRBV6-5 to TRBJ1-2; D unresolved. This CDR3 spans 14 amino acids. Germline CDR1 is MNHEY and CDR2 is SVGAGI. V was cut by 2 bases and J by 8 bases, with 15 bases left in between. The CDR3 spells CASSYTVESDGYTF. The CDR3 DNA reads as TGTGCCAGCAGTTACACCGTGGAAAGTGACGGCTACACCTTC.

This clonotype was seen a single time. One end of the junction is discordant with germline, which a read error may explain. This chain connects TRBV9 to TRBJ2-5; 7 bases match TRBD2. TRBJ2-1 matches the DNA end more closely, so the J call is doubtful. The CDR3 spans 15 residues. Germline lookup yields CDR1 SGDLS and CDR2 YYNGEE. CDR3 residues: CASSVSSGAYNDQFF. CDR3 DNA sequence: TGTGCCAGCAGCGTATCCAGCGGGGCCTACAATGACCAGTTCTTC.

The CDR3 coding sequence is TGTGCCAGCAGGGGACTAGCGGGGGGGCCGGTCACAGATACGCAGTATTTT. Translation gives CASRGLAGGPVTDTQYF. This chain joins TRBV12-3 or TRBV12-4 and TRBJ2-3, with 16 bases aligning to TRBD2. This CDR3 is 17 amino acids long. Losses at the gene ends were 6 bases for V and 2 bases for J; bases not matched to a gene: 5.